This record concerns one T cell receptor (beta chain) sequence. The data were obtained in a study of blood T cell repertoires in COVID-19. Sequencing was performed with immunoSEQ multiplex PCR; in TCRdb, only in-frame clones are kept and a portion is missing. Of over 250,000 clones detected, 90% appear once; the ten largest clones hold 2% to 3%. This CDR3 contains 12 residues. Trimming took off 6 bases at V and 4 bases at J, with 9 bases between the two ends. Germline CDR1 ENHRY, CDR2 SYGVKD. This TCR was recovered from a man aged 60 to 75 who had recovered from COVID-19. Sequencing was carried out using PBMCs or T cells enriched from blood (not recorded which). The chain uses TRBV10-3 and TRBJ1-1; possibly TRBD1 for D (6 bases). The CDR3 reads CAISKQGTEAFF. The CDR3 coding sequence is TGTGCCATCAGCAAACAGGGCACTGAAGCTTTCTTT.